This passage covers 18 T cell receptor beta chains from one sample sequenced in a study of blood T cell repertoires in COVID-19. Generated by immunoSEQ multiplex PCR, the TCRdb table keeps only in-frame clones and is missing some. The sample yields about 260,000 clones, more than 75% seen once. The specimen sequenced was peripheral blood. These receptors were collected from a middle-aged woman who had recovered from COVID-19.

The chain has TRBV6-5 and TRBJ2-3; maybe TRBD2 (6 bases). This CDR3 contains 16 residues. Trimming stripped 4 bases from V and 1 base from J, with 15 bases between. CDR1 MNHEY and CDR2 SVGAGI come from the germline V gene. The CDR3 is CASSSGTSPGTDTQYF. CDR3 DNA: TGTGCCAGCAGTTCGGGGACTTCGCCTGGCACAGATACGCAGTATTTT.

This rearrangement joins TRBV11-2 to TRBJ1-6, with 8 bases lining up with TRBD1. J gave up 8 bases and V 5 bases, and 5 bases lay outside the gene matches. The CDR3 spans 14 residues. The germline CDR1 and CDR2 sequences are SGHAT and FQNNGV. As DNA, the CDR3 is TGTGCCAGCAGCCGAGGACAGGGTGATTCACCCCTCCACTTT. The encoded protein is CASSRGQGDSPLHF.

The CDR3 region has the DNA TGTGCCAGCAGCTTGGGACAGAGGACTGAAGCTTTCTTT. Its protein is CASSLGQRTEAFF. The V and J genes are TRBV13 and TRBJ1-1, with 7 bases fitting TRBD1. The germline CDR1 and CDR2 sequences are PRHDT and FYEKMQ (reference sequence). V gave up 3 bases and J gave up 5 bases; unmatched junction bases: 3. This CDR3 contains 13 residues. The whole variable domain, filled in from reference TRBV13 and TRBJ1-1, reads AAGVIQSPRHLIKEKRETATLKCYPIPRHDTVYWYQQGPGQDPQFLISFYEKMQSDKGSIPDRFSAQQFSDYHSELNMSSLELGDSALYFCASSLGQRTEAFFGQGTRLTVV.

J is TRBJ2-1 and V is TRBV6-5; possible D gene TRBD2, 6 bases. This CDR3 is 12 amino acids long. The germline CDR1 and CDR2 sequences are MNHEY and SVGAGI. The V end lost 5 bases, the J end lost 14 bases, and 16 bases lay between the germline ends. The CDR3 protein is CASSQPMGEEFF. CDR3 bases: TGTGCCAGCAGTCAGCCCATGGGGGAGGAGTTCTTC.

The chain couples TRBV4-1 to TRBJ1-5; D is possibly TRBD1 (6 bases). The CDR3 is made up of 14 amino acids. Trimming pared 1 base from V and 3 bases from J, leaving 7 bases between. Per germline, CDR1 MGHRA and CDR2 YSYEKL. CDR3: CASSQAGANQPQHF. In DNA, the CDR3 is TGCGCCAGCAGCCAAGCAGGGGCCAATCAGCCCCAGCATTTT.

This chain joins TRBV5-1 and TRBJ2-7, with D perhaps matching TRBD2 (7 bases). With 4 bases removed from V and 6 bases from J, the gap between germline ends came to 20 bases. CDR1 is SGHRS, CDR2 YFSETQ, per germline. This CDR3 is 15 amino acids long. CDR3 protein: CASSPLKGGPGEQYF. The DNA for the CDR3 is TGCGCCAGCAGCCCCCTCAAGGGGGGGCCTGGCGAGCAGTACTTC.

The chain couples TRBV5-6 to TRBJ2-3; weak D call: TRBD1 (6 bases). The germline CDR1 and CDR2 sequences are SGHDT and YYEEEE. The CDR3 contains 16 residues. V was cut by 4 bases and J by 3 bases, with 18 bases left in between. CDR3 loop: CASSVYRARGTDTQYF. In DNA, the CDR3 is TGTGCCAGCAGCGTGTACAGGGCGAGAGGAACAGATACGCAGTATTTT.

CDR3 bases: TGTGCCAGCAGTGAGGAGGGGCTCCCCCATCAGCCCCAGCATTTT. Protein product: CASSEEGLPHQPQHF. The J gene is TRBJ1-5, the V gene TRBV25-1; D is perhaps TRBD1 (5 bases). The CDR3 spans 15 residues. Germline CDR1 is MGHDK and CDR2 is SYGVNS. The V gene lost 3 bases and the J gene lost 5 bases, with 14 bases spanning the gap.

The chain carries TRBV13 and TRBJ1-6; tentative D call: TRBD1 (5 bases). Germline-derived CDR1 and CDR2 are PRHDT and FYEKMQ (reference sequence). Trimming took off 5 bases at V and 11 bases at J, with 13 bases between the two ends. The CDR3 spans 13 residues. As DNA, the CDR3 is TGTGCCAGCAGCCCCCCGGGGGGAACACCCCTCCACTTT. Amino acid sequence: CASSPPGGTPLHF.

This chain joins TRBV29-1 and TRBJ2-3; 12 bases are shared with TRBD1. Germline CDR1 SQVTM, CDR2 ANQGSEA. V lost 6 bases and J lost 2; bases outside the gene matches: 3. CDR3 length: 14 amino acids. CDR3 amino acids: CSVGDRGPTDTQYF. CDR3 DNA: TGCAGCGTGGGGGACAGGGGGCCCACAGATACGCAGTATTTT.

This chain links TRBV7-6 with TRBJ2-1; 13 positions agree with TRBD2. Germline values: CDR1 SGHVS, CDR2 FNYEAQ. The CDR3 extends over 18 amino acids. The J segment lost 2 bases and the V segment lost 1 base, leaving 5 bases of the junction unmatched. Here the CDR3 reads CASSLGTSGGLAYNEQFF. The CDR3 bases are TGTGCCAGCAGCTTAGGGACTAGCGGGGGCCTTGCCTACAATGAGCAGTTCTTC.

This clone was seen a single time. The V call is TRBV7-2, the J call TRBJ2-7, with 10 nucleotides matching TRBD2. CDR1 and CDR2 (germline): SGHTA, FQGNSA. CDR3 length: 14 amino acids. Germline trimming cut 8 bases from V and 0 bases from J; bases unmatched to any gene: 4. CDR3 sequence: CASSLAGLSYEQYF. Written as DNA, the CDR3 is TGTGCCAGCTCACTAGCGGGGCTCTCCTACGAGCAGTACTTC.

This clone was observed a single time. The chain carries TRBV9 and TRBJ2-5; 8 nucleotides agree with TRBD2. This CDR3 spans 16 amino acids. The germline CDR1 and CDR2 sequences are SGDLS and YYNGEE. The junction had 8 bases not matched to a gene; V was cut back by 3 bases and J by 1 base. The CDR3 region is CASSASGLAGQETQYF. In nucleotides, the CDR3 is TGTGCCAGCAGCGCATCCGGCCTAGCGGGCCAAGAGACCCAGTACTTC.

This clone has only one observation. The chain carries TRBV7-2 and TRBJ1-2; D possibly corresponds to TRBD1 (5 bases). This CDR3 has 13 amino acids. V lost 5 bases, J lost 1 base, and 8 bases lay in between. Per germline, CDR1 SGHTA and CDR2 FQGNSA. The CDR3 DNA sequence: TGTGCCAGCAGCCGACAGATTAACTATGGCTACACCTTC. It specifies CASSRQINYGYTF.

The sample holds one count of this clone. This sequence joins TRBV5-1 and TRBJ1-2; D call uncertain. The ends were cut back, 1 base at V and 8 bases at J, with 15 bases in the middle. CDR1 and CDR2 (germline): SGHRS, YFSETQ. This CDR3 has 14 amino acids. The CDR3 nucleotides are TGCGCCAGCAGCTTGTTGACGTTCCCGGGGGGCTACACCTTC. The encoded protein is CASSLLTFPGGYTF.

This chain uses TRBV18 with TRBJ2-1; the match to TRBD1 covers 10 bases. Germline lookup yields CDR1 KGHSH and CDR2 LQKENI. The CDR3 loop spans 15 amino acids. V lost 3 bases, J lost 4 bases, and 3 bases stayed unmatched. DNA for the CDR3: TGTGCCAGCTCACCGTCGGACAGGGGGTACAATGAGCAGTTCTTC. Translated, it gives CASSPSDRGYNEQFF.

This clone was picked up a small number of times. The chain recombines TRBV5-1 with TRBJ2-2; D possibly corresponds to TRBD1 (5 bases). Germline V gives CDR1 SGHRS, CDR2 YFSETQ. Deletions cut 2 bases from V and 0 bases from J, with 11 bases between. This CDR3 region has 16 residues. The CDR3 coding sequence is TGCGCCAGCAGCTTCTGGCAGGGCCCGAACACCGGGGAGCTGTTTTTT. The encoded protein is CASSFWQGPNTGELFF.

The CDR3 DNA follows: TGCGCCAGCAGTGAGCCCCGCGGGACTAGCGGGGGCCGCACAGATACGCAGTATTTT. This codes for CASSEPRGTSGGRTDTQYF. V usage is TRBV10-1 and J usage is TRBJ2-3; 14 positions agree with TRBD2. The CDR3 has 19 amino acids. J gave up 1 base and V 2 bases, and 8 bases lay outside the gene matches. Germline V lookup: CDR1 WNHNN, CDR2 SYGVQD (reference sequence).